This TCR beta chain originates from a study of cytomegalovirus exposure and HLA in healthy donors. Regarding the study as a whole: Researchers reported in a later analysis that common viral pathogens appeared linked to several top clusters. Researchers reportedly found TCR beta sequences accurately predicted most subjects' HLA-A and HLA-B alleles. A later look showed TCR association rates differing by HLA locus, highest for DRB1 and lowest for HLA-C. Roughly even sequencing depth across donors was the assumption behind the presence/absence analyses.

Use of 60 Vbeta and 13 Jbeta primers characterized the PCR. Method: immunoSEQ multiplex PCR; TCRdb's copy keeps in-frame clones and lacks some. The data contain some 63,000 clones, over 70% of them seen just once; the ten biggest clones take up over 3%. Turning to this clone: As yet, its antigen is unknown.

The CDR3 loop spans 12 amino acids. The germline V gene encodes CDR1 MDHEN and CDR2 SYDVKM. Trimming pared 6 bases from V and 1 base from J, leaving 4 bases between. This clonotype was sampled from a woman aged 40-49 years in good health and CMV-seronegative. Sample: PBMCs. The genes are TRBV28 and TRBJ1-3; D is unresolved. CDR3 in amino acids: CASSTSGNTIYF. In DNA, the CDR3 is TGTGCCAGCAGCACTTCTGGAAACACCATATATTTT.